This T cell receptor (beta chain) is from a study of identical twins' blood T cells. Libraries were made from RNA as TCR cDNA, using a modified protocol. TCRdb fed the 5' RACE reads into MiXCR, producing one record per CDR3 protein. The sample has a few hundred thousand distinct CDR3 sequences, 28% seen once. Germline-derived CDR1 and CDR2 are MNHNS and SASEGT. This CDR3 has 15 amino acids. V was trimmed by 0 bases and J by 0 bases, leaving 9 bases between them. Three pairs of healthy female monozygous twins were the donors. The rearrangement links TRBV6-1 to TRBJ2-7, with D tentatively TRBD2 (6 bases). Sample: PBMCs. This sequence originates from a woman aged 18 to 49 in good health. Here the CDR3 reads CASSEAAGSSYEQYF. CDR3 DNA sequence: TGTGCCAGCAGTGAAGCGGCGGGGAGCTCCTACGAGCAGTACTTC.